The 8 T cell receptor beta chains below were found in one sample sequenced in a study of blood T cells in healthy people across ages. The authors ran a second PCR of 7 to 11 cycles using a sample-barcoded 5' primer and a J-beta primer mix. TCRdb reprocessed the 5' RACE reads via MiXCR and lists one record per CDR3 protein. Among about 1.5 million distinct CDR3 sequences listed, approximately 42% were seen once. Sequences were obtained from blood. These receptors were taken from a woman aged 18-29 years in good health.

Concerning this clonotype itself: This may stem from a read error, because a much larger clone lies one nucleotide away. J is TRBJ2-3 and V is TRBV7-9, with D possibly being TRBD2 (5 bases). This CDR3 region has 15 residues. Germline V CDR1 and CDR2: SEHNR, FQNEAQ (reference sequence). CDR3 sequence reads: CASSLVVGSTETQYF. Here the CDR3 DNA reads TGTGCCAGCAGCTTAGTCGTGGGGAGCACAGAGACGCAGTATTTT. The variable domain in full, completed from reference TRBV7-9 and TRBJ2-3, reads DTGVSQNPRHKITKRGQNVTFRCDPISEHNRLYWYRQTLGQGPEFLTYFQNEAQLEKSRLLSDRFSAERPKGSFSTLEIQRTEQGDSAMYLCASSLVVGSTETQYFGPGTRLTVL.

CDR3 nucleotide sequence: TGTGCCACCAACCACCCAGCGACGTCCTACGAGCAGTACTTC. Translated, it gives CATNHPATSYEQYF. This chain links TRBV10-3 with TRBJ2-7; D is unclear. Trimming pared 10 bases from V and 1 base from J, leaving 17 bases between. Germline CDR1 ENHRY, CDR2 SYGVKD. CDR3 length: 14 residues.

The chain recombines TRBV9 with TRBJ2-7, with D maybe TRBD2 (6 bases). The V and J ends lost 2 bases and 5 bases respectively, with 8 bases between them. Germline V gene sequence: CDR1 SGDLS, CDR2 YYNGEE. The CDR3 consists of 12 residues. The CDR3 DNA follows: TGTGCCAGCAGCGTGTGGGAGGACGAGCAGTACTTC. It specifies CASSVWEDEQYF. The entire variable domain, with the rest obtained from reference TRBV9 and TRBJ2-7, is as follows: DSGVTQTPKHLITATGQRVTLRCSPRSGDLSVYWYQQSLDQGLQFLIQYYNGEERAKGNILERFSAQQFPDLHSELNLSSLELGDSALYFCASSVWEDEQYFGPGTRLTVT.

The rearrangement joins TRBV11-2 to TRBJ2-4; 7 nucleotides match TRBD2. The CDR3 spans 13 residues. Per the germline V gene, CDR1 is SGHAT and CDR2 is FQNNGV. After removal of 4 bases from V and 9 bases from J, the junction contained 6 bases not matched to a gene. CDR3 coding DNA: TGTGCCAGCAGCTCATTTAGCGGGTCCATTCAGTACTTC. Translating it yields CASSSFSGSIQYF.

As to this clonotype: A much larger clone differs from this one at a single base, so this may be a read error. The V and J genes are TRBV20-1 and TRBJ2-7; D may be TRBD1 (6 bases). The CDR3 consists of 15 residues. Trimming pared 0 bases from V and 7 bases from J, leaving 19 bases between. Germline V gene lookup returns CDR1 DFQATT and CDR2 SNEGSKA (reference sequence). The CDR3 nucleotides read TGCAGTGCTAGAGATTTGGGGGCCCCCTACAATGAGCAGTACTTC. Protein product: CSARDLGAPYNEQYF.

This clonotype was recorded a few times. The chain has TRBV7-2 and TRBJ2-7; TRBD1 might be the D (7 bases). The CDR3 loop spans 15 amino acids. The ends were cut back, 5 bases at V and 7 bases at J, with 21 bases in the middle. CDR1 is SGHTA, CDR2 FQGNSA, per germline. CDR3 nucleotides: TGTGCCAGCAGCGTTATCAGGGGGGCCGGCTATGAGCAGTACTTC. This encodes CASSVIRGAGYEQYF.

A remark on this clonotype: One junction end disagrees with the germline gene, perhaps due to a read error. The rearrangement links TRBV20-1 to TRBJ2-7; 13 bases fit TRBD2. The germline V gene has CDR1 DFQATT and CDR2 SNEGSKA (reference sequence). The CDR3 spans 16 residues. CDR3 bases: TGCAGTGCTGGACTAGCGGGAGAACGTTCCTCCAACGAGCAGTACTTC. As protein: CSAGLAGERSSNEQYF.

To note about this clonotype: Germline and junction disagree at one end, which may indicate a read error. The V gene is TRBV15, the J gene TRBJ1-2, with D possibly TRBD1 on 5 matching bases. Germline V gives CDR1 LNHNV, CDR2 YYDKDF (reference sequence). The CDR3 extends over 15 amino acids. CDR3 amino acids: CAASSRRGADYGYTF. CDR3 in DNA: TGTGCCGCCAGCAGTCGTCGAGGGGCAGACTATGGCTACACCTTC.